These 30 T cell receptor beta chains came from one sample sequenced in a study of tumor-infiltrating lymphocytes in glioblastoma multiforme. Three nested ARM-PCR rounds with V-beta and C-beta primers built TCRB libraries. From the multiplex PCR reads, TCRdb called clonotypes with MiXCR, one entry per CDR3 protein. The table has roughly 15,000 distinct CDR3 sequences, over 60% seen once. The sample consisted of brain tumor tissue. All receptors derive from a male donor with glioblastoma.

The CDR3 DNA follows: TGTGCCAGCAGTCCGACATCCTACGAGCAGTACTTC. Its protein product is CASSPTSYEQYF. This chain connects TRBV12-3 or TRBV12-4 to TRBJ2-7; D is undetermined. The CDR3 covers 12 residues. V was clipped by 5 bases and J by 1 base, with 6 bases between them.

As regards this clonotype: Possible read error: a much larger clone is one base away. The genes are TRBV27 and TRBJ2-7; TRBD2 aligns across 7 bases. V lost 2 bases to trimming and J lost 7 bases; unmatched junction nucleotides: 8. Germline V CDR1 and CDR2: MNHEY, SMNVEV (reference sequence). This CDR3 region has 14 residues. The CDR3 DNA reads as TGTGCCAGCAGTTTAGTCGGGACTACGCAAGAGCAGTACTTC. Translation gives CASSLVGTTQEQYF.

The rearrangement uses TRBV11-2 and TRBJ2-2; 7 positions match TRBD1. This CDR3 contains 14 residues. The V gene end was trimmed by 5 bases and the J gene end by 2 bases; junction bases not matched to a gene: 2. The germline V gene encodes CDR1 SGHAT and CDR2 FQNNGV. The CDR3 loop is CASSRQGNTGELFF. The DNA for the CDR3 is TGTGCCAGCAGCAGACAGGGAAACACCGGGGAGCTGTTTTTT.

To note about this clonotype: A much more abundant neighbour one base away suggests this may be a read error. The CDR3 spells CAGSGDSISVGNQPQHF. In DNA form, the CDR3 reads TGTGCCGGTAGTGGGGACTCCATCTCAGTAGGCAATCAGCCCCAGCATTTT. The V and J genes are TRBV2 and TRBJ1-5; D possibly corresponds to TRBD1 (5 bases). Germline V gives CDR1 SNHLY, CDR2 FYNNEI. This CDR3 contains 17 residues. With 11 bases removed from V and 2 bases from J, the gap between germline ends came to 25 bases.

With regard to this clonotype: The conserved final phenylalanine or tryptophan is absent from the CDR3, which likely points to a read error. V usage is TRBV11-2 and J usage is TRBJ2-3; D is possibly TRBD1 (5 bases). The CDR3 length is 14 residues. V gave up 5 bases and J gave up 5 bases, with 14 bases separating them. The V gene's germline CDR1 is SGHAT and CDR2 FQNNGV. The CDR3 region is CASSPRQFIDTQYL. The CDR3 nucleotides are TGTGCCAGCAGCCCTAGACAGTTCATAGATACGCAGTATCTT.

This clonotype was recorded at least ten times. This may stem from a read error, because a much larger clone lies one nucleotide away. CDR3 DNA sequence: TGCAGTGCTACCAGACGACAAGCGGACTCCTACAATGAGCAGCTCTTC. It specifies CSATRRQADSYNEQLF. The genes are TRBV20-1 and TRBJ2-1; D possibly corresponds to TRBD2 (5 bases). The CDR3 length is 16 residues. Germline-derived CDR1 and CDR2 are DFQATT and SNEGSKA (reference sequence).

Only a few counts were recorded for this clonotype. One base away lies a much larger clone, so this may be a sequencing read error. CDR3 loop: CASSDPTGLNTEAFF. The CDR3 DNA follows: TGCGCCAGCAGCGACCCGACAGGGTTGAACACTGAAGCTTTCTTT. The chain couples TRBV4-1 to TRBJ1-1; 7 bases line up with TRBD1. Germline CDR1 reads MGHRA; CDR2 reads YSYEKL. The length of the CDR3 is 15 residues. V shed 5 bases and J 0 bases; nucleotides not matched to a gene: 6.

This clonotype is labeled medium-sized. The chain recombines TRBV30 with TRBJ2-4, with 8 bases aligning to TRBD2. Germline loops: CDR1 GTSNPN, CDR2 SVGIG (reference sequence). V shed 5 bases and J 6 bases; nucleotides not matched to a gene: 3. The CDR3 spans 12 residues. DNA for the CDR3: TGTGCCTGGGCCCGGGAGGGAAACATTCAGTACTTC. Encoded protein: CAWAREGNIQYF.

In its sample, this clonotype is medium-sized. V is TRBV6-6 and J is TRBJ2-5; possible D gene TRBD1, 6 bases. Trimming took off 2 bases at V and 7 bases at J, with 20 bases between the two ends. The germline gives CDR1 MNHNY, CDR2 SVGAGI (reference sequence). There are 16 residues in the CDR3. The CDR3 here is CASSYALTGRVVTQYF. The CDR3 DNA reads as TGTGCCAGCAGTTACGCCCTTACAGGGCGGGTAGTGACCCAGTACTTC.

V and J are TRBV7-9 and TRBJ1-2; D remains ambiguous. V dropped 11 bases and J dropped 4 bases, with 14 bases sitting between them. Germline V lookup: CDR1 SEHNR, CDR2 FQNEAQ (reference sequence). The CDR3 consists of 12 residues. In DNA, the CDR3 is TGTGCCGGCGGTGGTATTGCCTATGGCTACACCTTC. Its protein is CAGGGIAYGYTF. Full variable domain (remainder filled in from reference TRBV7-9 and TRBJ1-2): DTGVSQNPRHKITKRGQNVTFRCDPISEHNRLYWYRQTLGQGPEFLTYFQNEAQLEKSRLLSDRFSAERPKGSFSTLEIQRTEQGDSAMYLCAGGGIAYGYTFGSGTRLTVV.

Of note for this clonotype: It is likely a read error, because the conserved phenylalanine at the end of the CDR3 is missing. The gene calls are TRBV6-2 or TRBV6-3 and TRBJ1-1; no clear D gene. Per germline, CDR1 MNHEY and CDR2 SVGEGT. V shed 5 bases and J shed 1 base, with 17 bases lying between them. The CDR3 loop spans 16 amino acids. Here the CDR3 reads CASSEGIGSTNTEAFY. The CDR3 nucleotides are TGTGCCAGCAGTGAAGGCATTGGAAGTACGAACACTGAAGCTTTCTAT.

For this clonotype: At one of its ends the junction is not consistent with the germline gene, which may arise from a read error. This chain uses TRBV5-6 with TRBJ2-5, with 9 bases identical to TRBD2. This CDR3 is built from 15 residues. In germline, CDR1 is SGHDT, CDR2 YYEEEE. The CDR3 nucleotides read TGTGCCAGCACCTACGCGGGAGGGATACAAGAGACCAAGTACTTC. Translating gives CASTYAGGIQETKYF.

Comments on this clonotype: Its ends do not fully match the called genes, so a read error is possible. The chain combines TRBV28 with TRBJ2-1; D is undetermined. The germline CDR1 and CDR2 sequences are MDHEN and SYDVKM. The CDR3 runs to 15 residues. CDR3 residues: CACSLLSGPYNEQSF. The CDR3 DNA sequence: TGTGCCTGCAGTTTATTGAGTGGCCCCTACAATGAGCAGTCCTTC.

The chain carries TRBV12-3 or TRBV12-4 and TRBJ2-1, with a possible D match to TRBD2 (6 bases). The CDR3 totals 15 residues. Trimming took 4 bases from V and 11 from J, leaving 21 bases between them. CDR3 sequence (DNA): TGTGCCAGCAGTTCCCTTGGGACTGACCTCTTCAAGCAGTTCTTC. Its protein product is CASSSLGTDLFKQFF.

This chain uses TRBV5-8 with TRBJ1-2, with TRBD1 matching over 7 bases. The CDR3 is 14 residues long. The ends lost 5 bases at V and 5 bases at J; junction bases unmatched: 9. Germline assignment: CDR1 SGHTS and CDR2 YDEGEE. CDR3 DNA: TGTGCCAGCAGACTGCCGGACAGGCTTTATGGCTACACCTTC. It codes for CASRLPDRLYGYTF.

This clonotype was picked up a small number of times. This chain uses TRBV11-3 with TRBJ1-1; D gene uncertain. Germline V CDR1 and CDR2: SGHNT, YENEEA. Trimming shortened V by 2 bases and J by 5 bases, and 12 bases separated the two germline ends. This CDR3 region has 14 residues. The CDR3 DNA is TGTGCCAGCAGCTTAAATGTGATAGGTACTGAAGCTTTCTTT. The encoded protein is CASSLNVIGTEAFF.

The CDR3 spells CASSYQLETDTQYF. The CDR3 region has the DNA TGTGCCAGCAGTTACCAACTAGAGACAGATACGCAGTATTTT. The chain couples TRBV6-6 to TRBJ2-3; tentative D call: TRBD2 (5 bases). The CDR3 is 14 amino acids. The germline V gene encodes CDR1 MNHNY and CDR2 SVGAGI (reference sequence). Trimming removed 2 bases at V and 3 bases at J, with 9 bases between.

To note about this clonotype: At one end, the junction sequence differs from germline, possibly due to a read error. The J gene is TRBJ2-1, the V gene TRBV11-3; TRBD1 agrees at 7 bases. Germline loops: CDR1 SGHNT, CDR2 YENEEA. This CDR3 comprises 15 residues. The CDR3 region has the DNA TGCGCCAGCAGCGAACAGGGGATTGTGGACAATGAGCAGTTCTTC. Translated: CASSEQGIVDNEQFF.

This chain links TRBV6-6 with TRBJ1-6; D perhaps matches TRBD1 (6 bases). The germline V and J ends were trimmed by 6 bases and 8 bases, with 20 bases remaining between them. Germline V CDR1 and CDR2: MNHNY, SVGAGI (reference sequence). The CDR3 loop spans 16 amino acids. DNA for the CDR3: TGTGCCAGCAGGCCTTACCTGGACAGTAGGGATTCACCCCTCCACTTT. It specifies CASRPYLDSRDSPLHF.

Comment on this clonotype: Sequence at one end of the junction differs from germline and may be a read error. The genes are TRBV5-1 and TRBJ1-6; TRBD1 matches 9 bases. The CDR3 totals 17 residues. The germline CDR1 and CDR2 sequences are SGHRS and YFSETQ. This chain's CDR3 is CTSSHPSTGGRNSPLHF. CDR3 coding DNA: TGCACCAGCAGCCACCCCTCGACAGGGGGGCGGAATTCACCCCTCCACTTC.

About this clonotype: At one end, the junction sequence differs from germline, possibly due to a read error. V is TRBV27 and J is TRBJ2-4; no reliable D call. This CDR3 comprises 18 residues. Germline CDR1 and CDR2: MNHEY and SMNVEV (reference sequence). This CDR3 reads CASSYVRPVPYAKNIQYF. The DNA for the CDR3 is TGTGCCAGCAGTTACGTAAGACCTGTTCCGTACGCCAAAAACATTCAGTATTTC.

The chain recombines TRBV29-1 with TRBJ2-7; 8 nucleotides line up with TRBD1. CDR1 SQVTM and CDR2 ANQGSEA come from the germline V gene. With V trimmed by 4 bases and J by 4 bases, 6 bases remained unmatched. The CDR3 has 13 amino acids. The CDR3 DNA reads TGCAGCGTTGTCCCTCAGGGGGCTTACGAGCAGTACTTC. Residues: CSVVPQGAYEQYF.

The chain couples TRBV11-2 to TRBJ2-1; no firm D call. CDR1 is SGHAT, CDR2 FQNNGV, per germline. V lost 0 bases and J 4 bases, leaving 10 bases between the germline ends. The CDR3 spans 15 residues. The CDR3 coding sequence is TGTGCCAGCAGCTTAGACCTTTCATCATACAATGAGCAGTTCTTC. This sequence encodes CASSLDLSSYNEQFF.

This clonotype has just one count. This chain joins TRBV10-2 and TRBJ1-1; D gene unclear. This CDR3 is 11 amino acids long. Trimming took off 8 bases at V and 1 base at J, with 5 bases between the two ends. Germline CDR1 and CDR2: WSHSY and SAAADI. The CDR3 DNA reads as TGCGCCAGCGCGGAGAACACTGAAGCTTTCTTT. Protein product: CASAENTEAFF.

The sample holds many counts of this clonotype. The rearrangement joins TRBV12-3 or TRBV12-4 to TRBJ2-2; TRBD1 agrees at 9 bases. V was clipped by 5 bases and J by 0 bases; unmatched bases: 4. The CDR3 spans 16 residues. The CDR3 sequence is CASSPGQGSNTGELFF. The CDR3 coding sequence is TGTGCCAGCAGTCCGGGACAGGGATCGAACACCGGGGAGCTGTTTTTT.

This clonotype was found a few times. As DNA, the CDR3 is TGCGCCAGCAGCGAGGACAGTAACACCGGGGAGCTGTTTTTT. Its protein is CASSEDSNTGELFF. The J gene is TRBJ2-2, the V gene TRBV4-3, with a possible D match to TRBD1 (6 bases). Trimming removed 5 bases at V and 2 bases at J, with 9 bases between. The CDR3 covers 14 residues. Germline V gene lookup returns CDR1 LGHNA and CDR2 YSLEER.

Comments on this clonotype: The junction shows a germline mismatch at one end, possibly a read error. The gene calls are TRBV11-1 and TRBJ1-2, with TRBD1 matching 8 bases. The V gene's germline CDR1 is SGHAT and CDR2 FQDESV (reference sequence). CDR3 length: 13 residues. The CDR3 protein is CASSPGQDYDYTF. The CDR3 DNA sequence: TGTGCCAGCAGCCCGGGACAGGACTATGACTACACCTTC.

This clonotype occurred a few times. Being one base from a much bigger clone, this may be a read error. The chain links TRBV28 to TRBJ2-3; D is unresolved. Germline values: CDR1 MDHEN, CDR2 SYDVKM. This CDR3 region has 15 residues. Trimming removed 5 bases from V and 2 bases from J, with 14 bases in between. Here the CDR3 DNA reads TGTGCCAGCAGTCCCCCTATCAGACACACAGATACGCAGTATTTT. Translation: CASSPPIRHTDTQYF. The full variable domain, its missing parts supplied by reference TRBV28 and TRBJ2-3, is DVKVTQSSRYLVKRTGEKVFLECVQDMDHENMFWYRQDPGLGLRLIYFSYDVKMKEKGDIPEGYSVSREKKERFSLILESASTNQTSMYLCASSPPIRHTDTQYFGPGTRLTVL.

J is TRBJ2-1 and V is TRBV20-1; 15 nucleotides line up with TRBD2. In germline, CDR1 is DFQATT, CDR2 SNEGSKA (reference sequence). The CDR3 is made up of 16 amino acids. The DNA of the CDR3 is TGCAATGCCCTGGGGACTAGCGGGAGGAAATACAATGAGCAGTTCTTC. Translating it yields CNALGTSGRKYNEQFF.

With respect to this clonotype: Mismatch with germline at one junction end may stem from a read error. This rearrangement joins TRBV20-1 to TRBJ1-1; perhaps TRBD1 as D (5 bases). Germline values: CDR1 DFQATT, CDR2 SNEGSKA (reference sequence). The CDR3 length is 15 residues. The CDR3, as DNA: TGCAGTGCTAGAGATCGGGGGGGACTTGGTTCTGAAGCCTTCTTT. Translating it yields CSARDRGGLGSEAFF.